This TCR beta chain is from a study of blood T cell repertoires in COVID-19. Study-wide background: Specimens from acute and convalescent COVID-19 originated in the United States, Italy and Spain. The analysed material was cDNA or gDNA that came from T cells, B-cell-depleted T cells, or PBMCs.

The CDR3 is 15 residues long. V lost 0 bases and J lost 5, with 13 bases in between. Germline V gene data show CDR1 as MDHEN and CDR2 as SYDVKM. In the authors' methods: Amplified reference gene primers provided the basis for estimating nucleated cell counts. TCRdb's table, derived via immunoSEQ multiplex PCR, lists solely in-frame clones and lacks some. For V, J and clone size, that table is used; D and trimming come from the DNA. The profile covers 150,000 or so clones, with less than 85% appearing a single time and 4.4% taken by the ten largest. The source of this sequence is a woman in her forties or fifties who had recovered from COVID-19. The V gene is TRBV28, the J gene TRBJ1-1, with D possibly matching TRBD1 (6 bases). The sequencing input was PBMCs or T cells enriched from blood (not recorded which). As DNA, the CDR3 is TGTGCCAGCAGTTTATGGGCCGGGGGGCTTACTGAAGCTTTCTTT. Translated: CASSLWAGGLTEAFF. Drawing the rest from reference TRBV28 and TRBJ1-1, the complete variable domain is DVKVTQSSRYLVKRTGEKVFLECVQDMDHENMFWYRQDPGLGLRLIYFSYDVKMKEKGDIPEGYSVSREKKERFSLILESASTNQTSMYLCASSLWAGGLTEAFFGQGTRLTVV.